Listed here are 14 T cell receptor beta chains from one sample, sequenced in a study of glioma-infiltrating T cells. TCR alpha and beta CDR3 regions were amplified from RNA using iRepertoire nested multiplex PCR. Each CDR3 protein gets one entry after TCRdb re-called the multiplex PCR reads with MiXCR. Of around 170,000 distinct CDR3 sequences in the sample, over 40% were seen once. Sequencing was done on a sample of glioma tissue, nonneoplastic brain tissue, or PBMCs (not recorded which). These TCRs come from a human donor with low-grade glioma or glioblastoma, undergoing nonglioma brain surgery, or in good health (not recorded which).

In its sample, this clonotype was seen many times. The V and J genes are TRBV25-1 and TRBJ2-7, with D unresolved. The CDR3 sequence is 13 residues long. Trimming left V 4 bases short and J 6 bases short, with 13 bases between. Germline V gene data show CDR1 as MGHDK and CDR2 as SYGVNS. The CDR3 nucleotides read TGTGCCAGCAGTGTACAGTGGACGGCCGAGCAGTACTTC. Translation: CASSVQWTAEQYF.

The table lists this clonotype with a count of one. The germline gene is not matched at one end of the junction; a read error may be the cause. This chain connects TRBV11-2 to TRBJ1-6, with 11 bases identical to TRBD1. Germline CDR1 is SGHAT and CDR2 is FQNNGV. This CDR3 has 16 residues. The CDR3 here is CASSLRTGGADSPLNF. The DNA of the CDR3 is TGTGCCAGCAGCTTACGGACAGGGGGCGCCGATTCACCCCTCAACTTT.

Comment on this clonotype: This clone may be a read error of a much larger clone one base away. The chain has TRBV2 and TRBJ2-1; D is undetermined. The length of the CDR3 is 11 residues. V lost 4 bases, J lost 7 bases, and 5 bases lay in between. The germline V gene has CDR1 SNHLY and CDR2 FYNNEI. CDR3 sequence reads: CASSVDNEQFF. In nucleotides, the CDR3 is TGTGCCAGCAGTGTAGATAATGAGCAGTTCTTC.

The chain couples TRBV27 to TRBJ2-4, with a weak D call TRBD1 (6 bases). V was trimmed by 7 bases and J by 1 base, leaving 17 bases between them. Germline V gene data show CDR1 as MNHEY and CDR2 as SMNVEV (reference sequence). This CDR3 is built from 16 residues. The DNA of the CDR3 is TGTGCCAGCAAAGGTGACCAGGGGAACGCCAAAAACATTCAGTACTTC. Translated: CASKGDQGNAKNIQYF.

Notes on this clonotype: The junction departs from germline at one end; a sequencing error may be responsible. The rearrangement joins TRBV28 to TRBJ2-1; D ambiguous. There are 13 residues in the CDR3. CDR1 MDHEN and CDR2 SYDVKM come from the germline V gene. The CDR3 DNA sequence: TGTGCCAGCACTCGATCGTCCCTCAATGAGCAGTTATTC. Translation gives CASTRSSLNEQLF.

The sample holds many counts of this clonotype. V gene TRBV20-1 combines with J gene TRBJ2-1, with 10 bases aligning to TRBD2. V trimming: 0 bases; J trimming: 3 bases; junction bases outside the gene matches: 11. This CDR3 spans 18 amino acids. Per the germline V gene, CDR1 is DFQATT and CDR2 is SNEGSKA (reference sequence). CDR3 loop: CSARDLASSGSRYNEQFF. Written as DNA, the CDR3 is TGCAGTGCTAGAGATCTAGCGTCTAGCGGGAGTCGCTACAATGAGCAGTTCTTC.

This chain connects TRBV6-4 to TRBJ2-3; maybe TRBD2 (6 bases). CDR3 length: 16 residues. In germline, CDR1 is MRHNA, CDR2 SNTAGT. V gave up 2 bases and J gave up 0 bases, with 12 bases separating them. The CDR3 reads CASSDRLATSTDTQYF. CDR3 DNA sequence: TGTGCCAGCAGTGACCGTCTAGCGACTAGCACAGATACGCAGTATTTT.

This clonotype showed up many times. In DNA, the CDR3 is TGTGCCAGCAGTGAAACGGGGATATCTCTTGAAGCTTTCTTT. It specifies CASSETGISLEAFF. This sequence joins TRBV6-1 and TRBJ1-1, with D unclear. V lost 2 bases and J lost 7, with 14 bases in between. Germline loops: CDR1 MNHNS, CDR2 SASEGT. This CDR3 has 14 amino acids.

A word on this clonotype: A much larger clonotype is one base distant, so this may be a read error. The chain recombines TRBV20-1 with TRBJ2-7; TRBD2 might be the D (6 bases). The V gene's germline CDR1 is DFQATT and CDR2 SNEGSKA (reference sequence). V shed 3 bases and J shed 7 bases, with 19 bases lying between them. The CDR3 contains 14 residues. CDR3 region: CSASLRWLGGEQYF. The CDR3 nucleotides read TGCAGTGCTAGTTTACGATGGCTGGGGGGAGAGCAGTACTTC.

This clonotype was counted between two and nine times. The chain uses TRBV29-1 and TRBJ1-2, with D uncertain. V was pared by 1 base and J by 4 bases, with 10 bases between. This CDR3 is built from 13 residues. In germline, CDR1 is SQVTM, CDR2 ANQGSEA. The CDR3 loop reads CSVEVQNSYGYTF. DNA for the CDR3: TGCAGCGTTGAAGTTCAGAATTCCTATGGCTACACCTTC.

Concerning this clonotype: Likely a read error: the CDR3 ends without its conserved phenylalanine or tryptophan. The chain recombines TRBV4-3 with TRBJ1-3, with a possible D match to TRBD1 (6 bases). CDR1 LGHNA and CDR2 YSLEER come from the germline V gene. The CDR3 extends over 17 amino acids. Trimming left V 1 base short and J 0 bases short, with 13 bases between. The CDR3 sequence: CASSQGDIFSSGNTIYC. As DNA, the CDR3 is TGCGCCAGCAGCCAAGGGGACATTTTCTCCTCTGGAAACACCATATATTGT.

Comments on this clonotype: A clone one base away is much larger, so this may be a read error. The chain employs TRBV27 and TRBJ1-1, with D unclear. This CDR3 comprises 13 residues. Looked up from germline, CDR1 is MNHEY and CDR2 is SMNVEV (reference sequence). The CDR3 DNA is TGTGCCACTCGGTATGGTGTGAACACTGAAGATTTCTTT. Amino acid sequence: CATRYGVNTEDFF.

To note about this clonotype: This may arise from a read error, as a much more abundant clone is one base away. The V call is TRBV28, the J call TRBJ2-7; the D gene is possibly TRBD1 (6 bases). CDR1 is MDHEN, CDR2 SYDVKM, per germline. This CDR3 has 15 amino acids. With 6 bases removed from V and 2 bases from J, the gap between germline ends came to 17 bases. This CDR3 is CASSLGRGQTYEQYF. The CDR3 DNA reads as TGTGCCAGCAGCTTAGGGCGAGGACAGACCTACGAGCAGTACTTC. The full variable domain, with the rest looked up from reference TRBV28 and TRBJ2-7, is DVKVTQSSRYLVKRTGEKVFLECVQDMDHENMFWYRQDPGLGLRLIYFSYDVKMKEKGDIPEGYSVSREKKERFSLILESASTNQTSMYLCASSLGRGQTYEQYFGPGTRLTVT.

This clonotype turned up a few times. The gene calls are TRBV5-4 and TRBJ2-2, with TRBD2 identical over 9 bases. The J segment lost 5 bases and the V segment lost 9 bases, leaving 14 bases of the junction unmatched. The CDR3 loop spans 16 amino acids. Germline assignment: CDR1 SGHNT and CDR2 YYREEE (reference sequence). This CDR3 is CATTVRREGRTGELFF. The CDR3, as DNA: TGTGCCACCACCGTGAGGCGGGAGGGGAGGACCGGGGAGCTGTTTTTT.